The 23 T cell receptor beta chains below come from one sample, sequenced in a study of human thymus T cells (dated by TCRdb to 2019 to 2021). To prepare the library, the immunoSEQ multiplex PCR assay was applied. The clones in this table, taken by TCRdb from immuneACCESS, are in-frame only. Not every clone is retained; where verified, under half of the shortfall comes from an unresolved V gene, and the cause of the rest is unknown. This sample gives 55,000 to 70,000 clones in total; over 85% of them show up just once. 5.5% to 7% of the sample lies in the top ten. Sequencing used blood. The receptor set was obtained from a boy under two years old with a congenital heart defect but otherwise immunologically healthy.

Only one count was recorded for this clone. The V call is TRBV14, the J call TRBJ1-6, with D possibly matching TRBD1 (5 bases). CDR3 length: 17 amino acids. Trimming removed 2 bases from V and 1 base from J, with 12 bases in between. The germline V gene encodes CDR1 SGHDN and CDR2 FVKESK. The CDR3 coding sequence is TGTGCCAGCAGCCAATACAAGGGACTATCCTATAATTCACCCCTCCACTTT. It codes for CASSQYKGLSYNSPLHF.

The V gene is TRBV28, the J gene TRBJ2-5; D is possibly TRBD1 or TRBD2 (5 bases each). CDR3 length: 15 amino acids. Trimming stripped 5 bases from V and 4 bases from J, with 17 bases between. Germline V gene sequence: CDR1 MDHEN, CDR2 SYDVKM. This CDR3 is CASSVQGPLGETQYF. DNA of the CDR3: TGTGCCAGCAGTGTCCAGGGACCGTTGGGAGAGACCCAGTACTTC. The whole variable domain, filled in from reference TRBV28 and TRBJ2-5, reads DVKVTQSSRYLVKRTGEKVFLECVQDMDHENMFWYRQDPGLGLRLIYFSYDVKMKEKGDIPEGYSVSREKKERFSLILESASTNQTSMYLCASSVQGPLGETQYFGPGTRLLVL.

This chain joins TRBV7-2 and TRBJ1-1, with unresolved D. Germline V gene sequence: CDR1 SGHTA, CDR2 FQGNSA. V was clipped by 1 base and J by 8 bases, with 11 bases between them. The CDR3 has 13 amino acids. In DNA, the CDR3 is TGTGCCAGCAGCTTAGTTGTTAGTTCGGAAGCTTTCTTT. Protein: CASSLVVSSEAFF.

The J gene is TRBJ1-5, the V gene TRBV6-1, with 8 bases fitting TRBD1. CDR1 MNHNS and CDR2 SASEGT come from the germline V gene. Unmatched junction bases numbered 5, after V lost 4 bases and J lost 3 bases. The CDR3 length is 15 residues. DNA for the CDR3: TGTGCCAGCAGTGGGGACAGGTTTAACAATCAGCCCCAGCATTTT. Protein: CASSGDRFNNQPQHF.

The V and J genes are TRBV5-6 and TRBJ1-1, with a tentative D call TRBD1 (5 bases). The CDR3 loop spans 17 amino acids. V lost 4 bases to trimming and J lost 0 bases, with 19 bases between them. Looked up from germline, CDR1 is SGHDT and CDR2 is YYEEEE. The CDR3 DNA follows: TGTGCCAGCAGCCTCGGGGCAGGGTCGTTCATGAACACTGAAGCTTTCTTT. It codes for CASSLGAGSFMNTEAFF.

The chain recombines TRBV21-1 with TRBJ2-2; the table's D call TRBD2 went unverified against the DNA. TRBV21-1 is termed a pseudogene. CDR3 length: 16 residues. CDR3 sequence reads: CASSKGTSGDTGELFF. CDR3 DNA sequence: TGTGCCAGCAGCAAAGGGACTAGCGGAGACACCGGGGAGCTGTTTTTT.

This clone appeared once. The chain links TRBV21-1 to TRBJ1-3. TRBV21-1 is given as a pseudogene. The CDR3 is 15 amino acids. CDR3 region: CASSPRLTSGNTIYF. CDR3 coding DNA: TGTGCCAGCAGCCCCCGACTTACATCTGGAAACACCATATATTTT.

V is TRBV4-2 and J is TRBJ2-5; the D is unclear. Germline-derived CDR1 and CDR2 are LGHNA and YNFKEQ. The CDR3 has 14 amino acids. V shed 0 bases and J shed 5 bases, with 10 bases lying between them. The CDR3 here is CASSQEYRWETQYF. CDR3 DNA sequence: TGTGCCAGCAGCCAAGAGTATAGATGGGAGACCCAGTACTTC.

This sequence joins TRBV4-1 and TRBJ2-1, with 8 bases fitting TRBD2. V was pared by 9 bases and J by 5 bases, with 6 bases of the junction left unmatched. CDR1 is MGHRA and CDR2 is YSYEKL in the germline V gene. CDR3 length: 13 amino acids. Here the CDR3 DNA reads TGCGCCAGTACGGGACTAGAGAACAATGAGCAGTTCTTC. Translated, it gives CASTGLENNEQFF.

V usage is TRBV2 and J usage is TRBJ1-5; D might be TRBD1 (6 bases). The CDR3 totals 14 residues. From germline, CDR1 is SNHLY and CDR2 FYNNEI. V gave up 1 base and J gave up 5 bases, with 9 bases separating them. The CDR3 region is CASSEDRTDQPQHF. The CDR3 DNA reads as TGTGCCAGCAGTGAAGACAGGACAGATCAGCCCCAGCATTTT.

The V gene is TRBV6-5, the J gene TRBJ1-4, with unresolved D. The CDR3 is 15 residues long. Germline values: CDR1 MNHEY, CDR2 SVGAGI. The ends were cut back, 8 bases at V and 4 bases at J, with 17 bases in the middle. The chain's CDR3 is CASGRTVLNNEKLFF. The CDR3 DNA reads TGTGCCAGCGGGAGAACAGTCCTTAATAATGAAAAACTGTTTTTT.

The chain joins TRBV4-2 to TRBJ2-1, with 8 bases fitting TRBD1. The V gene end was trimmed by 0 bases and the J gene end by 3 bases; junction bases not matched to a gene: 10. CDR1 is LGHNA and CDR2 is YNFKEQ in the germline V gene. This CDR3 has 18 residues. The CDR3 region is CASSQDKLGQGYYNEQFF. The CDR3 nucleotides read TGTGCCAGCAGCCAAGATAAGCTAGGACAGGGATACTACAATGAGCAGTTCTTC.

The genes are TRBV4-1 and TRBJ2-1; D might be TRBD1 (6 bases). Germline V gene lookup returns CDR1 MGHRA and CDR2 YSYEKL. The length of the CDR3 is 12 residues. V lost 2 bases and J lost 7, with 6 bases in between. Here the CDR3 DNA reads TGCGCCAGCAGCCAACAGGGGAATGAGCAGTTCTTC. Its protein product is CASSQQGNEQFF.

This rearrangement joins TRBV5-1 to TRBJ2-3; D is ambiguous. The CDR3 loop spans 14 amino acids. The germline V and J ends were trimmed by 1 base and 0 bases, with 6 bases remaining between them. From germline, CDR1 is SGHRS and CDR2 YFSETQ. CDR3 sequence (DNA): TGCGCCAGCAGCTTGACCGGAAGCACAGATACGCAGTATTTT. It yields the protein CASSLTGSTDTQYF.

A note on this clone: Other DNA sequences in this sample translate to the same CDR3. The rearrangement joins TRBV5-1 to TRBJ1-1; unclear D gene. The CDR3 is 15 amino acids. Trimming took off 0 bases at V and 0 bases at J, with 9 bases between the two ends. CDR1 is SGHRS and CDR2 is YFSETQ in the germline V gene. The CDR3 spells CASSLGRTMNTEAFF. CDR3 sequence (DNA): TGCGCCAGCAGCTTGGGGAGGACTATGAACACTGAAGCTTTCTTT.

The chain couples TRBV12-5 to TRBJ2-3, with TRBD1 matching 10 bases. Trimming at V came to 5 bases and at J to 6 bases, leaving 5 bases not matched to a gene. CDR3 length: 14 amino acids. The germline V gene encodes CDR1 LGHNT and CDR2 FRNRAP. CDR3 DNA sequence: TGTGCTAGTGGTAGACAGGGGGCCTGGGATACGCAGTATTTT. It codes for CASGRQGAWDTQYF.

V usage is TRBV5-1 and J usage is TRBJ2-7; D is perhaps TRBD1 or TRBD2 (5 bases each). Per the germline V gene, CDR1 is SGHRS and CDR2 is YFSETQ. There are 12 residues in the CDR3. Trimming cost V 3 bases and J 3 bases, with 7 bases left between them. CDR3 sequence (DNA): TGCGCCAGCAGCTGGGGGAACTACGAGCAGTACTTC. It encodes CASSWGNYEQYF.

V usage is TRBV2 and J usage is TRBJ2-1; a possible D gene is TRBD1 (6 bases). CDR1 and CDR2 (germline): SNHLY, FYNNEI. This CDR3 has 18 amino acids. V was pared by 4 bases and J by 3 bases, with 22 bases between. The CDR3 region is CASSGGPLLGPSYNEQFF. The DNA of the CDR3 is TGTGCCAGCAGTGGGGGGCCGTTATTGGGACCAAGCTACAATGAGCAGTTCTTC.

The genes are TRBV19 and TRBJ2-6; D is unresolved. Trimming shortened V by 3 bases and J by 0 bases, and 3 bases separated the two germline ends. In germline, CDR1 is LNHDA, CDR2 SQIVND (reference sequence). The CDR3 totals 14 residues. In DNA, the CDR3 is TGTGCCAGTAGTATTACCTCTGGGGCCAACGTCCTGACTTTC. Amino acids: CASSITSGANVLTF.

The chain joins TRBV11-2 to TRBJ2-3; D remains unclear. Looked up from germline, CDR1 is SGHAT and CDR2 is FQNNGV. This CDR3 comprises 14 residues. Trimming cost V 4 bases and J 2 bases, with 10 bases left between them. Here the CDR3 reads CASSSRRHTDTQYF. DNA of the CDR3: TGTGCCAGCAGCTCTCGGCGGCACACAGATACGCAGTATTTT.

This clone was recorded once. The chain employs TRBV19 and TRBJ1-5, with TRBD1 matching 11 bases. CDR3 length equals 15 residues. From germline, CDR1 is LNHDA and CDR2 SQIVND (reference sequence). Germline trimming cut 3 bases from V and 5 bases from J; bases unmatched to any gene: 3. This chain's CDR3 is CASSIGDRGDQPQHF. CDR3 bases: TGTGCCAGTAGTATCGGGGACAGGGGGGATCAGCCCCAGCATTTT.

The CDR3, as DNA: TGTGCCAGCAGCCCTACGCGGGGCCTAAATGAGCAGTTCTTC. Its translation: CASSPTRGLNEQFF. V is TRBV13 and J is TRBJ2-1; D might be TRBD2 (6 bases). The CDR3 length is 14 residues. Germline V gene lookup returns CDR1 PRHDT and CDR2 FYEKMQ (reference sequence). Trimming left V 5 bases short and J 7 bases short, with 15 bases between.

The V call is TRBV4-2, the J call TRBJ2-5; no clear D gene. This CDR3 contains 15 residues. V gave up 0 bases and J gave up 4 bases, with 12 bases separating them. Germline loops: CDR1 LGHNA, CDR2 YNFKEQ. CDR3 DNA: TGTGCCAGCAGCCAAGATTACGCTAGTGGAGAGACCCAGTACTTC. It codes for CASSQDYASGETQYF.